This record concerns one T cell receptor (beta chain) sequence. A few counts support this clonotype. Which antigen it targets is not known. Base qualities were left out, and no much larger clone turns up one base away. According to the germline V gene (reference sequence), CDR1 reads LNHDA and CDR2 reads SQIVND. Inclusive of the bounding cysteine and phenylalanine, the CDR3 is 15 residues long. Only the CDR3 portion is preserved as DNA: 45 bases, with reading frame beginning at the first base. For this chain, trimming is 1 base at the V end and 7 bases at the J end, and the number of junction bases without a gene match is 2. This entry comes from a study of T cell repertoires in cytomegalovirus infection (dated by TCRdb to the late 2010s). Looking at the study overall: Donor HLA type was relevant to the analysis, as public TCR beta signatures indicated carriage of CMV infection together with the matching HLA type.

Instrument used: Illumina HiSeq 1500. TCRdb redid the processing of the public reads, applying fastp at Q25 and MiXCR, and retained in-frame beta chains. When rows share a CDR3 protein, they turn into one entry using the most common DNA and genes. This sample holds about 320,000 distinct CDR3 sequences; 8% to 9.5% were observed only once. Roughly 4.5% of the sample is held by the ten biggest clonotypes. Findings and caveats that apply to the study as a whole: Cumulative frequency of public TCR beta family members discriminated carriers of CMV infection plus the relevant HLA type in this cohort and an independent roughly 330-donor cohort. The ex vivo response was dominated by HLA-C-restricted CMV-specific TCR beta clonotypes, which also provided the single most frequent clonotype in two of eight donors.

The receptor was isolated from a human donor in good health (CMV status not recorded). Some clones in this sample may be carry-over from other donors' samples. The receptor chain draws on TRBV19 and TRBJ2-1, with 12 junctional bases fitting TRBD2. The sequencing input was PBMCs. The CDR3 corresponds to CASSIGLAGGNEQFF. The sequence in DNA is TGTGCCAGTAGTATAGGGCTAGCGGGAGGGAATGAGCAGTTCTTC.